The clone carrying this T cell receptor (beta chain) was seen only a few times. Antigen unknown. CDR3 length equals 15 residues. From germline, CDR1 is MDHEN and CDR2 SYDVKM. Trimming took 8 bases from V and 5 from J, leaving 19 bases between them. The sample belongs to a study of cytomegalovirus exposure and HLA in healthy donors. Study-level findings and limits: Per published reports, the classifier diagnosed cytomegalovirus status with high specificity and sensitivity.

It was with 60 Vbeta and 13 Jbeta primers that the PCR ran. The table came from immunoSEQ multiplex PCR; TCRdb's copy has only in-frame clones and leaves some out. The table shows some 98,000 clones, with approximately 78% occurring only once. V and J are TRBV28 and TRBJ1-5; D is undetermined. Sequenced: PBMCs. This sequence originates from a man aged 35-49 years in good health and CMV-seronegative. The CDR3 bases are TGTGCCAGCGCTGGACCAACGGGATCTTATCAGCCCCAGCATTTT. It codes for CASAGPTGSYQPQHF.